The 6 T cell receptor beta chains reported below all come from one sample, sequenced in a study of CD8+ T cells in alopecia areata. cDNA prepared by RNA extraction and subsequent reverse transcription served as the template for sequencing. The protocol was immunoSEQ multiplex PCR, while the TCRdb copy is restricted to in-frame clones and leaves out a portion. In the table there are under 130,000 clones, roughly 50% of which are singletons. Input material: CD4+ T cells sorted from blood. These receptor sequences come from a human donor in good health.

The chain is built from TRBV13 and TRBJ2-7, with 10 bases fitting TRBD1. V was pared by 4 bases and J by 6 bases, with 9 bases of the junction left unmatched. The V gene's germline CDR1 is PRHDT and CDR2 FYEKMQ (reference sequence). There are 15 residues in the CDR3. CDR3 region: CASSSDGTGDCEQYF. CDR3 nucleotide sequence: TGTGCCAGCAGCTCTGACGGGACAGGGGACTGCGAGCAGTACTTC.

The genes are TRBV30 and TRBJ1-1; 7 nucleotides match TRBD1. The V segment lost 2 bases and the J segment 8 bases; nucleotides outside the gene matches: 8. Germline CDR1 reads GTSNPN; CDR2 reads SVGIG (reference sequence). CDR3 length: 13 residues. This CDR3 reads CAWSPLGGSEAFF. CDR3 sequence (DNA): TGTGCCTGGAGTCCCTTAGGGGGCTCGGAAGCTTTCTTT.

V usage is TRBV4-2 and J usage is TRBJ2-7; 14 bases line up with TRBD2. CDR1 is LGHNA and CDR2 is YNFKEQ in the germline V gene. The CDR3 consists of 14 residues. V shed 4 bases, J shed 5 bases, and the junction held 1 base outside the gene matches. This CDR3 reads CASSPGLAGDEQYF. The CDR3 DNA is TGTGCCAGCAGCCCGGGACTAGCGGGGGACGAGCAGTACTTC.

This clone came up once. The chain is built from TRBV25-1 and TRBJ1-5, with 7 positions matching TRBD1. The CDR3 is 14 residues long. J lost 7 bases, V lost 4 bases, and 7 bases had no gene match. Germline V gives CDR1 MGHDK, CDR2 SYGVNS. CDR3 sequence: CASSGRGVGQPQHF. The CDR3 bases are TGTGCCAGCAGTGGCAGGGGGGTAGGGCAGCCCCAGCATTTT.

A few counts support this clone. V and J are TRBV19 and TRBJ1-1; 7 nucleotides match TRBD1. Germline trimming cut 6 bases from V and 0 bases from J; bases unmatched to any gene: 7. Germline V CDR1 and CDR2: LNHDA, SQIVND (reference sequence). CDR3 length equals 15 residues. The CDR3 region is CASRRDRQLNTEAFF. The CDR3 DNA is TGTGCCAGTAGACGGGACAGACAGTTGAACACTGAAGCTTTCTTT.

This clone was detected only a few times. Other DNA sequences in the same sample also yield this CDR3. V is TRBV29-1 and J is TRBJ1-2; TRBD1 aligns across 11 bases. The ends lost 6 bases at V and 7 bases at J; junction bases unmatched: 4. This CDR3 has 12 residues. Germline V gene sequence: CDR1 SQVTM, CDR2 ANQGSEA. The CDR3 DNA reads TGCAGCGTAGGACAGGGGGCGCGTGGCTACACCTTC. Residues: CSVGQGARGYTF.